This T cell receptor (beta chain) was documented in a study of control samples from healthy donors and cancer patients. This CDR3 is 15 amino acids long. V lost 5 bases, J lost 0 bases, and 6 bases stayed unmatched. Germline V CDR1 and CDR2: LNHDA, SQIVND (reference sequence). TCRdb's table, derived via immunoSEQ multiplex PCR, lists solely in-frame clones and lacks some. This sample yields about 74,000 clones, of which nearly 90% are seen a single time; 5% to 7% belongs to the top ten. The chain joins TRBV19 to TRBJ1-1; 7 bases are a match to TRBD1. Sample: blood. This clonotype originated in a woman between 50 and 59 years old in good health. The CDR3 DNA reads TGTGCCAGTAGTCCAAGGACAGGATTGAACACTGAAGCTTTCTTT. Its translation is CASSPRTGLNTEAFF.